Following are 7 T cell receptor beta chains from one sample sequenced in a study of blood T cell repertoires in COVID-19. Measured with immunoSEQ multiplex PCR; TCRdb has only the in-frame clones, and not every one. This sample has about 380,000 clones, with roughly four fifths found just once. The sample was peripheral blood. The source of these receptors is a human donor with acute or convalescent COVID-19. The donor label of this sample is uncertain.

J is TRBJ1-3 and V is TRBV15, with 10 bases identical to TRBD1. The J segment lost 4 bases and the V segment lost 9 bases, leaving 21 bases of the junction unmatched. The CDR3 consists of 19 residues. Germline lookup yields CDR1 LNHNV and CDR2 YYDKDF (reference sequence). CDR3 nucleotides: TGTGCCACTGGGGGTCCTTTGGACAGGGGGATCACGGGAGGAAACACCATATATTTT. It codes for CATGGPLDRGITGGNTIYF.

The chain links TRBV18 to TRBJ2-7; D gene unclear. Germline V gene sequence: CDR1 KGHSH, CDR2 LQKENI. The length of the CDR3 is 12 residues. Deletions cut 3 bases from V and 6 bases from J, with 9 bases between. CDR3 amino acids: CASSPKPGEQYF. The CDR3 coding sequence is TGTGCCAGCTCACCTAAGCCCGGCGAGCAGTACTTC.

The rearrangement uses TRBV5-1 and TRBJ2-1; 14 bases are shared with TRBD2. The CDR3 spans 14 residues. The ends lost 4 bases at V and 9 bases at J; junction bases unmatched: 3. CDR1 is SGHRS and CDR2 is YFSETQ in the germline V gene. The CDR3 nucleotides are TGCGCCAGCAGCAGACTAGCGGGGGGGTTTGAGCAGTTCTTC. Its translation is CASSRLAGGFEQFF.

This chain connects TRBV6-5 to TRBJ2-7, with a possible D match to TRBD2 (6 bases). Trimming took 8 bases from V and 5 from J, leaving 19 bases between them. Per germline, CDR1 MNHEY and CDR2 SVGAGI. The length of the CDR3 is 14 residues. In nucleotides, the CDR3 is TGTGCCAGCCAACGGGGAGGAGCGATCCACGAGCAGTACTTC. Translating it yields CASQRGGAIHEQYF.

This sequence joins TRBV19 and TRBJ1-6; a possible D gene is TRBD1 (6 bases). V dropped 10 bases and J dropped 5 bases, with 15 bases sitting between them. The CDR3 is made up of 14 amino acids. The germline CDR1 and CDR2 sequences are LNHDA and SQIVND (reference sequence). The CDR3 reads CATANRVNNSPLHF. The CDR3 DNA sequence: TGTGCCACCGCAAACAGGGTAAATAATTCACCCCTCCACTTT.

The chain couples TRBV28 to TRBJ2-6; TRBD1 agrees at 9 bases. The CDR3 sequence is 16 residues long. In germline, CDR1 is MDHEN, CDR2 SYDVKM. The trim removed 8 bases at V and 0 bases at J, leaving 5 bases unmatched. This chain's CDR3 is CASAGTGSSGANVLTF. Written as DNA, the CDR3 is TGTGCCAGCGCCGGGACAGGGTCCTCTGGGGCCAACGTCCTGACTTTC.

This rearrangement joins TRBV7-9 to TRBJ2-7, with D unclear. From germline, CDR1 is SEHNR and CDR2 FQNEAQ (reference sequence). The V end was cut by 1 base, the J end by 6 bases, with 10 bases between. This CDR3 has 13 residues. CDR3 sequence reads: CASSLEAVSEQYF. The CDR3 DNA reads as TGTGCCAGCAGCTTAGAGGCGGTTAGCGAGCAGTACTTC.